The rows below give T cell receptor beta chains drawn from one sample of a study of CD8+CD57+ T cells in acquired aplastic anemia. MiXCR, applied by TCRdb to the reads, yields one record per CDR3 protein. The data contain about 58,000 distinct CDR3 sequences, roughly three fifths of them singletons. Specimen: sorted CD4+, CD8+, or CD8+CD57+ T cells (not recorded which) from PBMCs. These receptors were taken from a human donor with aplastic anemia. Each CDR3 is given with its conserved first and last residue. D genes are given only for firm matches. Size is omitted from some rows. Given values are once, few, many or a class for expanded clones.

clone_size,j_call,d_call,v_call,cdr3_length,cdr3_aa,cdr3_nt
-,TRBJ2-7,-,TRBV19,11,CASRQGREQYF,TGTGCCAGTAGACAGGGGAGGGAGCAGTACTTC
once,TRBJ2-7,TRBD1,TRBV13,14,CASSNTGGPHEQYF,TGTGCCAGCTCTAACACAGGGGGGCCCCACGAGCAGTACTTC
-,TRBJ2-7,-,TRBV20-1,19,CSARDLGPFASSSSYEQCF,TGCAGTGCTAGAGATCTGGGGCCATTCGCCTCCTCAAGCTCCTACGAGCAGTGCTTC
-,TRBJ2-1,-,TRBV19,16,CASSPGETASYNEQFF,TGTGCCAGTAGTCCGGGGGAGACGGCCTCCTACAATGAGCAGTTCTTC
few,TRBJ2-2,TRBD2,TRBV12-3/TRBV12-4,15,CASSLSGGEGGELFF,TGTGCCAGCAGTTTAAGCGGGGGGGAGGGCGGGGAGCTGTTTTTT
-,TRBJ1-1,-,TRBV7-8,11,CASSLALEAFF,TGTGCCAGCAGCTTAGCCCTTGAAGCTTTCTTT
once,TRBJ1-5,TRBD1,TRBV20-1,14,CSAKFRGNDQPQHF,TGCAGTGCTAAATTCAGGGGGAATGATCAGCCCCAGCATTTT
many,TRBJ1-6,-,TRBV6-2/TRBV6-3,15,CASSPESSYNSPLHF,TGTGCCAGCAGTCCTGAGAGCTCCTATAATTCACCCCTCCACTTT
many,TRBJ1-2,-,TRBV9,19,CASSVGTRPTQAHPDGYTF,TGTGCCAGCAGCGTCGGGACCAGGCCAACTCAGGCCCATCCGGATGGCTACACCTTC
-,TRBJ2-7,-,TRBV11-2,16,CASSLSPGERSYEQYF,TGTGCCAGCAGCTTGTCTCCCGGGGAGAGGTCCTACGAGCAGTACTTC
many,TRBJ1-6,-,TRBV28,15,CASSFLGVNNSPLHF,TGTGCCAGCAGTTTTTTGGGAGTTAATAATTCACCCCTCCACTTT
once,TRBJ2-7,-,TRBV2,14,CASRRERSSYEQYF,TGTGCCAGCCGACGGGAGAGGAGCTCCTACGAGCAGTACTTC
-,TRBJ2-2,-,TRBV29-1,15,CSAGRAGLNTGELFF,TGCAGCGCTGGTAGAGCCGGCTTGAACACCGGGGAGCTGTTTTTT
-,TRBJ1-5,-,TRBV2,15,CASSEAGQFFEPQHF,TGTGCCAGCAGTGAAGCCGGACAGTTTTTTGAGCCCCAGCATTTT
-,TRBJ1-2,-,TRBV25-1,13,CASRTQGSQGYTF,TGTGCCAGCCGAACGCAGGGGAGTCAAGGCTACACCTTC
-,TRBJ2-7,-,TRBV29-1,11,CSVGTGYEQYF,TGCAGCGTTGGGACGGGGTACGAGCAGTACTTC
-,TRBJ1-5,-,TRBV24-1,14,CATSDSGQDQPQHF,TGTGCCACCAGCGACTCGGGGCAGGATCAGCCCCAGCATTTT
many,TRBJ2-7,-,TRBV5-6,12,CASSLAAYEQYF,TGTGCCAGCAGCCTTGCGGCCTACGAGCAGTACTTC
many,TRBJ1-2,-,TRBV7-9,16,CASSFLERGPNYGYTF,TGTGCCAGCAGCTTCCTAGAGAGGGGACCTAACTATGGCTACACCTTC
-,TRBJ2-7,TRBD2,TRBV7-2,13,CASSGRASYEQYF,TGTGCCAGCAGCGGGAGGGCGTCCTACGAGCAGTACTTC
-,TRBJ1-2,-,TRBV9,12,CASSVAQGSYTF,TGTGCCAGCAGCGTAGCGCAGGGGAGCTACACCTTC
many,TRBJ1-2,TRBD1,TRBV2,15,CASRDRTGAHYGYTF,TGTGCCAGCAGAGATAGGACAGGGGCCCACTATGGCTACACCTTC
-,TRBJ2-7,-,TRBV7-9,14,CASSLPDSSYEQYF,TGTGCCAGCAGCCTTCCGGACAGTTCCTACGAGCAGTACTTC
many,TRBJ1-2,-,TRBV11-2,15,CASSFGLGPVDGYTF,TGTGCCAGCAGCTTCGGGTTGGGTCCGGTGGATGGCTACACCTTC
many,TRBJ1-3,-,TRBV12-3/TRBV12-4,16,CASSPRSEGEGNTIYF,TGTGCCAGCAGCCCCCGGAGTGAGGGTGAGGGAAACACCATATATTTT
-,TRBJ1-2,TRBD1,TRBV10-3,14,CAIRGYRGAYGYTF,TGTGCCATCAGGGGATACAGGGGTGCCTATGGCTACACCTTC
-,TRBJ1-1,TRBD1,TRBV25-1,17,CASSDPGHPGGNTEAFF,TGTGCCAGCAGTGACCCAGGGCACCCAGGGGGCAACACTGAAGCTTTCTTT
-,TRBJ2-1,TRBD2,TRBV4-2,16,CASSQTSGGRNNEQFF,TGTGCCAGCAGCCAAACTAGCGGGGGGCGCAACAATGAGCAGTTCTTC
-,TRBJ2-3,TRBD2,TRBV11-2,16,CASSLGLDGRTDTQYF,TGTGCCAGCAGTCTCGGACTAGATGGCCGCACAGATACGCAGTATTTT
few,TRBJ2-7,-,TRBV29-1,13,CSVEHGDAYEQYF,TGCAGCGTTGAACACGGGGACGCCTACGAGCAGTACTTC
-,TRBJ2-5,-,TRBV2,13,CASEDGTKETQYF,TGTGCCAGCGAGGACGGGACAAAAGAGACCCAGTACTTC
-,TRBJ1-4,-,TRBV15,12,CATSAGSEGLFF,TGTGCCACCAGCGCAGGGTCGGAAGGACTGTTTTTT
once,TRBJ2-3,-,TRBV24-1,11,CATSASDTQYF,TGTGCCACCAGTGCTTCAGATACGCAGTATTTT
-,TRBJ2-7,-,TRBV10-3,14,CATEPGGASYEQYF,TGTGCCACCGAGCCGGGGGGCGCTTCATACGAGCAGTACTTC
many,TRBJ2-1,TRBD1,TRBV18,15,CASSRGTEQYNEQFF,TGTGCCAGCTCACGTGGGACAGAACAATACAATGAGCAGTTCTTC
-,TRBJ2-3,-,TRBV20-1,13,CSERLSSTDTQYF,TGCAGTGAGCGGCTATCTAGCACAGATACGCAGTATTTT
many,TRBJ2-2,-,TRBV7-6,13,CASSLIAREELFF,TGTGCCAGCAGCTTAATCGCCCGGGAGGAGCTGTTTTTT
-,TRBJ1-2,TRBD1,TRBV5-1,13,CASSLDRGVGYTF,TGCGCCAGCAGCTTGGACAGGGGAGTTGGCTACACCTTC
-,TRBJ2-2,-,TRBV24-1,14,CATSDGANTGELFF,TGTGCCACCAGTGATGGGGCCAACACCGGGGAGCTGTTTTTT
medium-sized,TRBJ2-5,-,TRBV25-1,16,CASEDGQVGVRETQYF,TGTGCCAGCGAAGACGGGCAGGTGGGCGTACGGGAGACCCAGTACTTC
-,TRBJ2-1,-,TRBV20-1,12,CSAIRGSNEQFF,TGCAGTGCTATTCGGGGGTCAAATGAGCAGTTCTTC
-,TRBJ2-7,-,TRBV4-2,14,CASSPLLGTYEQYF,TGTGCCAGCAGCCCATTGCTAGGGACCTACGAGCAGTACTTC
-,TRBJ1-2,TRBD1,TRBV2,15,CASSNAGTDFYGYTF,TGTGCCAGCAGTAACGCCGGGACAGATTTCTATGGCTACACCTTC
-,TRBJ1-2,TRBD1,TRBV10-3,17,CAIRGVLDRAGNYGYTF,TGTGCCATCAGGGGGGTTCTCGACAGGGCAGGCAACTATGGCTACACCTTC
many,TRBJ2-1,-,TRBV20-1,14,CSASAFSAYNEQFF,TGCAGTGCTAGTGCCTTCTCGGCCTACAATGAGCAGTTCTTC
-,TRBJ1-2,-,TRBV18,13,CASSPETDYGYTF,TGTGCCAGCTCACCAGAGACAGACTATGGCTACACCTTC
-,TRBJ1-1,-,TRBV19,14,CAIGLADPNTEAFF,TGTGCCATCGGACTAGCGGATCCGAACACTGAAGCTTTCTTT
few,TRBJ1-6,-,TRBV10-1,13,CASSDTLYSPLHF,TGCGCCAGCAGTGATACTCTTTATTCACCCCTCCACTTT
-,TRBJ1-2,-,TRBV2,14,CASSEWGLVYGYTF,TGTGCCAGCAGTGAATGGGGGCTCGTCTATGGCTACACCTTC
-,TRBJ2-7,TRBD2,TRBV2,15,CASSDLGLAGEEQYF,TGTGCCAGCAGTGATCTCGGACTAGCGGGAGAAGAGCAGTACTTC
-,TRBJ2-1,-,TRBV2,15,CASSVGADGGNEQFF,TGTGCCAGCAGTGTAGGAGCGGACGGGGGCAATGAGCAGTTCTTC